Each of the 32 T cell receptor beta chains below was sequenced from the same sample in a study of blood T cell repertoires in COVID-19 (dated by TCRdb to the early 2020s). Library generation was performed with the immunoSEQ multiplex PCR assay. TCRdb re-hosts the immuneACCESS table, in-frame sequences only. Its copies lack some clones; in the studies checked, an unresolved V gene accounts for under half of them, and the cause for the rest is not known. This sample holds over 250,000 clones; approximately 91% were observed only once. The leading ten clones occupy roughly 0.8% of the sample. The sequenced sample consisted of peripheral blood. Source of these receptors: a woman between 25 and 40 years old with acute or convalescent COVID-19.

This clone was found a few times. The V and J genes are TRBV12-3 or TRBV12-4 and TRBJ1-2, with a tentative D call TRBD1 (6 bases). Trimming took 5 bases from V and 5 from J, leaving 12 bases between them. The CDR3 is 13 amino acids. CDR3 amino acids: CASSPTGGYGYTF. Written as DNA, the CDR3 is TGTGCCAGCAGTCCGACAGGAGGATATGGCTACACCTTC.

The chain employs TRBV29-1 and TRBJ1-1; D gene uncertain. Trimming cost V 7 bases and J 1 base, with 10 bases left between them. Germline V gene lookup returns CDR1 SQVTM and CDR2 ANQGSEA. The CDR3 has 12 residues. The CDR3: CSARQTNTEAFF. In nucleotides, the CDR3 is TGCAGCGCGAGACAAACGAACACTGAAGCTTTCTTT. Full variable domain (remainder filled in from reference TRBV29-1 and TRBJ1-1): SAVISQKPSRDICQRGTSLTIQCQVDSQVTMMFWYRQQPGQSLTLIATANQGSEATYESGFVIDKFPISRPNLTFSTLTVSNMSPEDSSIYLCSARQTNTEAFFGQGTRLTVV.

The J gene is TRBJ2-3, the V gene TRBV9, with 11 positions matching TRBD2. The V and J ends lost 4 bases and 0 bases, in that order; junction bases with no gene match: 7. The germline V gene has CDR1 SGDLS and CDR2 YYNGEE. The CDR3 runs 17 residues. CDR3 nucleotides: TGTGCCAGCAGCCCTCTAGCGGGAGGAGTAAGCACAGATACGCAGTATTTT. Its translation is CASSPLAGGVSTDTQYF.

This rearrangement joins TRBV13 to TRBJ2-3; tentatively, D is TRBD2 (6 bases). This CDR3 has 17 residues. Germline values: CDR1 PRHDT, CDR2 FYEKMQ (reference sequence). V lost 5 bases, J lost 2 bases, and 20 bases lay in between. The chain's CDR3 is CASSLVTLAADTDTQYF. In DNA form, the CDR3 reads TGTGCCAGCAGCCTAGTTACGTTAGCGGCTGACACAGATACGCAGTATTTT.

The CDR3 spells CASSQDFVVAQITDTQYF. CDR3 DNA: TGTGCCAGCAGCCAAGATTTTGTGGTAGCGCAGATCACAGATACGCAGTATTTT. This chain joins TRBV4-2 and TRBJ2-3; perhaps TRBD2 as D (5 bases). V was pared by 0 bases and J by 2 bases, with 18 bases between. This CDR3 spans 18 amino acids. The germline CDR1 and CDR2 sequences are LGHNA and YNFKEQ.

This clone turned up a few times. The V call is TRBV27, the J call TRBJ1-2; 7 nucleotides match TRBD1. From germline, CDR1 is MNHEY and CDR2 SMNVEV (reference sequence). Trimming cost V 4 bases and J 3 bases; bases outside gene matches: 2. The CDR3 extends over 13 amino acids. CDR3 protein: CASSSGGDYGYTF. The DNA of the CDR3 is TGTGCCAGCAGTTCAGGGGGAGACTATGGCTACACCTTC.

The chain uses TRBV2 and TRBJ2-7; TRBD2 aligns across 9 bases. Losses at the gene ends were 7 bases for V and 2 bases for J; bases not matched to a gene: 9. The CDR3 sequence is 15 residues long. Germline CDR1 reads SNHLY; CDR2 reads FYNNEI. CDR3 amino acids: CASNPWLAGTYEQYF. In DNA form, the CDR3 reads TGTGCCAGCAACCCCTGGCTAGCGGGGACCTACGAGCAGTACTTC.

On this clone itself: Other DNA sequences within the sample encode an identical CDR3. This rearrangement joins TRBV19 to TRBJ2-6; perhaps TRBD2 as D (5 bases). The CDR3 runs to 15 residues. Trimming removed 3 bases at V and 4 bases at J, with 10 bases between. Germline values: CDR1 LNHDA, CDR2 SQIVND (reference sequence). The CDR3 sequence is CASSIRGSGANVLTF. The DNA for the CDR3 is TGTGCCAGTAGTATTCGAGGGAGCGGGGCCAACGTCCTGACTTTC.

The rearrangement uses TRBV6-2 or TRBV6-3 and TRBJ2-5; D gene uncertain. Germline values: CDR1 MNHEY, CDR2 SVGEGT. The V end lost 2 bases, the J end lost 5 bases, and 18 bases lay between the germline ends. CDR3 length: 16 amino acids. The CDR3 nucleotides are TGTGCCAGCAGTTACGCCCCTCCGCGGAATAGGGAGACCCAGTACTTC. Translating gives CASSYAPPRNRETQYF.

The rearrangement uses TRBV11-2 and TRBJ2-5; a weak D match, TRBD2 (7 bases). The CDR3 loop spans 16 amino acids. Germline values: CDR1 SGHAT, CDR2 FQNNGV. V was cut by 3 bases and J by 2 bases, with 16 bases left in between. CDR3 bases: TGTGCCAGCAGCTTTGTCTGGGGGCGGGAGCAAGAGACCCAGTACTTC. The encoded protein is CASSFVWGREQETQYF.

The table lists this clone with a few counts. The chain couples TRBV19 to TRBJ1-5, with D perhaps TRBD1 (6 bases). Germline CDR1 and CDR2: LNHDA and SQIVND (reference sequence). The CDR3 is made up of 16 amino acids. The V end was cut by 5 bases, the J end by 2 bases, with 16 bases between. The chain's CDR3 is CASSPMMGGRNQPQHF. The CDR3 DNA is TGTGCCAGTAGTCCAATGATGGGGGGGCGCAATCAGCCCCAGCATTTT.

The chain has TRBV5-5 and TRBJ2-1; 7 bases are a match to TRBD1. CDR3 size: 16 residues. CDR1 and CDR2 (germline): SGHKS, YYEKEE (reference sequence). V was clipped by 0 bases and J by 2 bases; unmatched bases: 5. This CDR3 is CASSLEGTAAYNEQFF. The CDR3 DNA reads as TGTGCCAGCAGCTTGGAAGGGACAGCTGCCTACAATGAGCAGTTCTTC. The full variable domain, in which reference TRBV5-5 and TRBJ2-1 provide the parts outside the CDR3, is DAGVTQSPTHLIKTRGQQVTLRCSPISGHKSVSWYQQVLGQGPQFIFQYYEKEERGRGNFPDRFSARQFPNYSSELNVNALLLGDSALYLCASSLEGTAAYNEQFFGPGTRLTVL.

The chain carries TRBV7-9 and TRBJ1-2, with D hard to call. The CDR3 runs 11 residues. V lost 5 bases, J lost 7 bases, and 8 bases lay in between. CDR1 and CDR2 (germline): SEHNR, FQNEAQ (reference sequence). The CDR3 DNA reads TGTGCCAGCAGCGGAGATGGTGGCTACACCTTC. As protein: CASSGDGGYTF. The whole variable domain, filled in from reference TRBV7-9 and TRBJ1-2, reads DTGVSQNPRHKITKRGQNVTFRCDPISEHNRLYWYRQTLGQGPEFLTYFQNEAQLEKSRLLSDRFSAERPKGSFSTLEIQRTEQGDSAMYLCASSGDGGYTFGSGTRLTVV.

The chain combines TRBV5-6 with TRBJ2-5; D perhaps matches TRBD2 (5 bases). The CDR3 contains 13 residues. CDR1 is SGHDT and CDR2 is YYEEEE in the germline V gene. The V and J ends lost 0 bases and 7 bases respectively, with 10 bases between them. CDR3: CASSLDLAGTQYF. CDR3 bases: TGTGCCAGCAGCTTGGACCTAGCTGGGACCCAGTACTTC.

This clone came up once. The chain employs TRBV4-3 and TRBJ2-7, with D possibly being TRBD2 (5 bases). Trimming shortened V by 0 bases and J by 5 bases, and 14 bases separated the two germline ends. From germline, CDR1 is LGHNA and CDR2 YSLEER. The CDR3 is 15 amino acids. CDR3 bases: TGCGCCAGCAGCCAAGAGTGGACGGGGTACGACGAGCAGTACTTC. This gives the protein CASSQEWTGYDEQYF.

This chain uses TRBV9 with TRBJ1-2; D perhaps matches TRBD1 (5 bases). V gave up 0 bases and J gave up 2 bases, with 11 bases separating them. The germline V gene has CDR1 SGDLS and CDR2 YYNGEE. This CDR3 spans 15 amino acids. The CDR3 region has the DNA TGTGCCAGCAGCGTAGAGGGGAGGACAAACTATGGCTACACCTTC. Protein: CASSVEGRTNYGYTF.

The chain is built from TRBV20-1 and TRBJ2-5, with D perhaps TRBD1 (6 bases). V lost 3 bases and J lost 4, with 18 bases in between. Germline CDR1 and CDR2: DFQATT and SNEGSKA (reference sequence). CDR3 length: 15 amino acids. In nucleotides, the CDR3 is TGCAGTGCTAGTTTCACAGGACAGCCTTTAGAGACCCAGTACTTC. This sequence encodes CSASFTGQPLETQYF.

The chain uses TRBV3-1 (or the pseudogene TRBV3-2) and TRBJ1-6; 9 bases align to TRBD1. CDR1 is LGHDT, CDR2 YNNKEL, per germline (reference sequence). The CDR3 extends over 17 amino acids. J gave up 8 bases and V 0 bases, and 8 bases lay outside the gene matches. In nucleotides, the CDR3 is TGTGCCAGCAGCCAAGATTCAGTGACAGGGGGACATTCACCCCTCCACTTT. Amino acids: CASSQDSVTGGHSPLHF.

The V gene is TRBV7-2, the J gene TRBJ1-1; TRBD1 agrees at 8 bases. V trimming: 5 bases; J trimming: 1 base; junction bases outside the gene matches: 6. CDR1 and CDR2 from the germline V gene are SGHTA and FQGNSA. The CDR3 runs to 15 residues. This chain's CDR3 is CASSPRTGQNTEAFF. The DNA for the CDR3 is TGTGCCAGCAGCCCCAGGACAGGGCAGAACACTGAAGCTTTCTTT.

The chain has TRBV5-1 and TRBJ2-3; tentative D call: TRBD2 (6 bases). Per the germline V gene, CDR1 is SGHRS and CDR2 is YFSETQ. Deletions cut 4 bases from V and 8 bases from J, with 20 bases between. There are 15 residues in the CDR3. The CDR3 region has the DNA TGCGCCAGCAGCCTCCCACTAGCCCAGGCTAGTACGCAGTATTTT. The encoded protein is CASSLPLAQASTQYF.

The chain couples TRBV5-6 to TRBJ1-2, with TRBD1 identical over 10 bases. The germline gives CDR1 SGHDT, CDR2 YYEEEE. Trimming took 2 bases from V and 8 from J; bases not matched to a gene: 6. The CDR3 is 14 amino acids. The CDR3 DNA follows: TGTGCCAGCAGCTTCCCAGGACAGGGGGGAGGCTACACCTTC. Translated: CASSFPGQGGGYTF.

V is TRBV6-4 and J is TRBJ1-5; 12 nucleotides agree with TRBD1. This CDR3 comprises 15 residues. Germline V gene sequence: CDR1 MRHNA, CDR2 SNTAGT. The J segment lost 6 bases and the V segment lost 3 bases, leaving 3 bases of the junction unmatched. This chain's CDR3 is CASSEGTGGGQPQHF. The CDR3 nucleotides are TGTGCCAGCAGTGAAGGGACAGGGGGCGGTCAGCCCCAGCATTTT.

The chain carries TRBV6-5 and TRBJ2-1; 14 nucleotides agree with TRBD2. V gave up 2 bases and J gave up 4 bases; unmatched junction bases: 1. Germline V gene lookup returns CDR1 MNHEY and CDR2 SVGAGI. The CDR3 loop spans 16 amino acids. The CDR3 sequence is CASSYGTSGGYNEQFF. The CDR3 nucleotides read TGTGCCAGCAGTTACGGGACTAGCGGGGGTTACAATGAGCAGTTCTTC.

V gene TRBV5-3 combines with J gene TRBJ2-5; 8 bases align to TRBD1. TRBV5-3 is labeled an ORF, and its function is uncertain. V lost 4 bases to trimming and J lost 0 bases; unmatched junction nucleotides: 11. The CDR3 consists of 17 residues. The CDR3, as DNA: TGTGCCAGAAGCCCCGGACAGGGTCAAGGGTACCAAGAGACCCAGTACTTC. Protein: CARSPGQGQGYQETQYF.

This clone was counted only a few times. This same CDR3 is encoded by further DNA sequences in the sample. The chain joins TRBV5-1 to TRBJ1-1; 8 nucleotides match TRBD1. Germline lookup yields CDR1 SGHRS and CDR2 YFSETQ. The CDR3 runs 14 residues. The V and J ends lost 4 bases and 0 bases, in that order; junction bases with no gene match: 2. The DNA for the CDR3 is TGCGCCAGCAGCGGGACAGGTTTGAACACTGAAGCTTTCTTT. It yields the protein CASSGTGLNTEAFF.

The chain recombines TRBV9 with TRBJ2-1; 7 nucleotides align to TRBD1. Germline V gives CDR1 SGDLS, CDR2 YYNGEE. The length of the CDR3 is 15 residues. The trim removed 2 bases at V and 6 bases at J, leaving 8 bases unmatched. The CDR3 region is CASSVPTGFGNEQFF. CDR3 nucleotide sequence: TGTGCCAGCAGCGTCCCGACAGGGTTCGGCAATGAGCAGTTCTTC.

The table lists this clone with a few counts. The genes are TRBV3-1 (or the pseudogene TRBV3-2) and TRBJ2-5; no reliable D call. Trimming left V 0 bases short and J 1 base short, with 12 bases between. Germline lookup yields CDR1 LGHDT and CDR2 YNNKEL (reference sequence). This CDR3 has 16 amino acids. For the CDR3, the DNA is TGTGCCAGCAGCCAAGATCGTTGGGCAGGCCAAGAGACCCAGTACTTC. Encoded protein: CASSQDRWAGQETQYF.

The V call is TRBV6-5, the J call TRBJ1-2; possible D gene TRBD1, 5 bases. V lost 8 bases and J lost 1, with 11 bases in between. This CDR3 has 13 amino acids. Germline CDR1 and CDR2: MNHEY and SVGAGI. The CDR3 nucleotides are TGTGCCAGCCGAAGGGGCAGTAACTATGGCTACACCTTC. Its protein product is CASRRGSNYGYTF.

The sample holds a few counts of this clone. This sequence joins TRBV20-1 and TRBJ2-5, with D maybe TRBD2 (6 bases). CDR3 length: 15 residues. V was trimmed by 3 bases and J by 5 bases, leaving 19 bases between them. Germline V gene sequence: CDR1 DFQATT, CDR2 SNEGSKA (reference sequence). CDR3 sequence (DNA): TGCAGTGCTAGTCCGAGGAGACTAGGATTGGAGACCCAGTACTTC. It codes for CSASPRRLGLETQYF.

V is TRBV19 and J is TRBJ1-5, with 9 nucleotides matching TRBD1. This CDR3 spans 19 amino acids. The V gene end was trimmed by 5 bases and the J gene end by 1 base; junction bases not matched to a gene: 15. CDR1 and CDR2 from the germline V gene are LNHDA and SQIVND (reference sequence). DNA of the CDR3: TGTGCCAGTAGTTTTGCCGGGACAGGGAGCATTAGAAGCAATCAGCCCCAGCATTTT. It translates to CASSFAGTGSIRSNQPQHF.

The V call is TRBV6-5, the J call TRBJ1-2; D is undetermined. The length of the CDR3 is 14 residues. Trimming shortened V by 4 bases and J by 5 bases, and 14 bases separated the two germline ends. The germline gives CDR1 MNHEY, CDR2 SVGAGI. This CDR3 reads CASSSVGRAYGYTF. Written as DNA, the CDR3 is TGTGCCAGCAGTTCGGTTGGTCGCGCATATGGCTACACCTTC.

CDR3 protein: CASSPRTPGWDTQYF. The CDR3, as DNA: TGTGCCAGCAGCCCGAGGACACCCGGGTGGGATACGCAGTATTTT. The chain combines TRBV7-9 with TRBJ2-3, with TRBD1 as a possible D gene (5 bases). This CDR3 is 15 amino acids long. Germline CDR1 SEHNR, CDR2 FQNEAQ (reference sequence). V lost 5 bases to trimming and J lost 6 bases, with 18 bases between them.